This entry concerns a single T cell receptor (beta chain). PCR was performed using 60 Vbeta and 13 Jbeta primers. Assay used: immunoSEQ multiplex PCR; TCRdb lists only in-frame clones, some missing. The table shows about 110,000 clones, with 74% occurring only once. The CDR3 totals 15 residues. Germline V gene data show CDR1 as SEHNR and CDR2 as FQNEAQ (reference sequence). Trimming removed 2 bases from V and 1 base from J; junction bases left unmatched: 1. This entry comes from a study of cytomegalovirus exposure and HLA in healthy donors. The donors (healthy individuals) were bone marrow donors. Sample: PBMCs. The receptor was isolated from a woman aged 40 to 50 in good health and CMV-seropositive. V is TRBV7-9 and J is TRBJ2-3, with 9 bases fitting TRBD2. The CDR3 DNA is TGTGCCAGCAGCTTACTAGCGGGGCGCACAGATACGCAGTATTTT. Its translation: CASSLLAGRTDTQYF.